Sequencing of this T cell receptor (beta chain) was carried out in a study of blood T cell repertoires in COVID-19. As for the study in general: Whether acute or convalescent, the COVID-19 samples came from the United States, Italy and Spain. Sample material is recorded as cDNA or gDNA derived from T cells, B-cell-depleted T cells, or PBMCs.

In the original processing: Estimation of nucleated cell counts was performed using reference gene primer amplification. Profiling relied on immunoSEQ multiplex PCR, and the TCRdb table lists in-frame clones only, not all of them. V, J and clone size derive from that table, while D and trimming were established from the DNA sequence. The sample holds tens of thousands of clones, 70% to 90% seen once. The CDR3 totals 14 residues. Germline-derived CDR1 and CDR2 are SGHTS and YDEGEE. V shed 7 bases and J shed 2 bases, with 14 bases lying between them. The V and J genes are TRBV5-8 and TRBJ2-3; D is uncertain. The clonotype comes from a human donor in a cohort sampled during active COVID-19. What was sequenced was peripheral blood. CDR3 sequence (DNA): TGTGCCAGCGGCGGTTTTGATCACACAGATACGCAGTATTTT. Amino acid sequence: CASGGFDHTDTQYF.